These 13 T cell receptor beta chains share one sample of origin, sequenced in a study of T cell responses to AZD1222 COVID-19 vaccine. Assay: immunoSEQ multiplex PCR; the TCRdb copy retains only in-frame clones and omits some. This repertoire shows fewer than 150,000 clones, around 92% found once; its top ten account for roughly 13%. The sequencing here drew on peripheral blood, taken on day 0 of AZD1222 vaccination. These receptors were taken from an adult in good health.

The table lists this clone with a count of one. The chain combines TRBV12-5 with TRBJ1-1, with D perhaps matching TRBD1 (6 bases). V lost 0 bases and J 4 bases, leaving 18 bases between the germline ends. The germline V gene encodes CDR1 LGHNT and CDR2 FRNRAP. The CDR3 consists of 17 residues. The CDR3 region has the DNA TGTGCTAGTGGTTTGGTACCTACAGGGAGGGGGTTCACTGAAGCTTTCTTT. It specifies CASGLVPTGRGFTEAFF.

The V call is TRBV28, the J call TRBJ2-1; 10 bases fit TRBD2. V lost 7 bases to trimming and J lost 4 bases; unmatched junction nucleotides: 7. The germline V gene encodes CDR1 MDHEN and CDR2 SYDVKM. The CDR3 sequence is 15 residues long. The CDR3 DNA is TGTGCCAGCACCCGGGCACTAGCGGGGTACAATGAGCAGTTCTTC. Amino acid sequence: CASTRALAGYNEQFF.

In DNA, the CDR3 is TGTGCCTGGGGGCGAGGACATTCCTACGAGCAGTACTTC. Its translation: CAWGRGHSYEQYF. The chain has TRBV30 and TRBJ2-7, with D maybe TRBD1 (5 bases). Germline CDR1 and CDR2: GTSNPN and SVGIG (reference sequence). Trimming shortened V by 5 bases and J by 1 base, and 12 bases separated the two germline ends. The CDR3 spans 13 residues. Drawing the rest from reference TRBV30 and TRBJ2-7, the complete variable domain is SQTIHQWPATLVQPVGSPLSLECTVEGTSNPNLYWYRQAAGRGLQLLFYSVGIGQISSEVPQNLSASRPQDRQFILSSKKLLLSDSGFYLCAWGRGHSYEQYFGPGTRLTVT.

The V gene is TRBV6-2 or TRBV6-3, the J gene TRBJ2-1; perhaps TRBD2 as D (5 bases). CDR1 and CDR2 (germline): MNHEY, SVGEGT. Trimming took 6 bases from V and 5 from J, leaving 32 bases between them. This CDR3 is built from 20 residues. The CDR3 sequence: CASSPHRTVRAIGAHNEQFF. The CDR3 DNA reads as TGTGCCAGCAGCCCGCACCGGACGGTGCGGGCCATAGGTGCGCACAATGAGCAGTTCTTC.

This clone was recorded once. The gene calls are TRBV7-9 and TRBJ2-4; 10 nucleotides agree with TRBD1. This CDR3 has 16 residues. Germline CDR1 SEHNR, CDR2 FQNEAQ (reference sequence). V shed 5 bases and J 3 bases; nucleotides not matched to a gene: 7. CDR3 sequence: CASSQRTGGVKNIQYF. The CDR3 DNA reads TGTGCCAGCAGCCAAAGGACAGGGGGAGTCAAAAACATTCAGTACTTC.

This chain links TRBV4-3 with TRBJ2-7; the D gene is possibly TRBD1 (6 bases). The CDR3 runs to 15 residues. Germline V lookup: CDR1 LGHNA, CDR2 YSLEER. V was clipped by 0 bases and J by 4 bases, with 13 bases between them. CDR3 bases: TGCGCCAGCAGCCAAGAAACAGGGCCCTGGTACGAGCAGTACTTC. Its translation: CASSQETGPWYEQYF.

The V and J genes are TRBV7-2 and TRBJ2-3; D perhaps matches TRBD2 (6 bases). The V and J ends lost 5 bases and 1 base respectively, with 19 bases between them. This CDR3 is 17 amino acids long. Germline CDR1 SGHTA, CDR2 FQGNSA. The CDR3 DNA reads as TGTGCCAGCAGCCGCCGGGAGCACAGTCACCGCACAGATACGCAGTATTTT. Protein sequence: CASSRREHSHRTDTQYF.

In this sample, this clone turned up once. CDR3 DNA sequence: TGCGCCAGCAGCCAAGATTGGGTAGCGGGGGGGCAAGAGACCCAGTACTTC. Its protein product is CASSQDWVAGGQETQYF. V and J are TRBV4-1 and TRBJ2-5, with 11 positions matching TRBD2. The CDR3 length is 17 residues. V lost 0 bases and J lost 2; bases outside the gene matches: 5. Germline V gene lookup returns CDR1 MGHRA and CDR2 YSYEKL.

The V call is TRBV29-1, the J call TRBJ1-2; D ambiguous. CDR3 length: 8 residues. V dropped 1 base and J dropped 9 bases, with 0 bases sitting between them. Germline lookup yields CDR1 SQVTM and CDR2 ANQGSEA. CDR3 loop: CSVEGYTF. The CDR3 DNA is TGCAGCGTTGAAGGCTACACCTTC.

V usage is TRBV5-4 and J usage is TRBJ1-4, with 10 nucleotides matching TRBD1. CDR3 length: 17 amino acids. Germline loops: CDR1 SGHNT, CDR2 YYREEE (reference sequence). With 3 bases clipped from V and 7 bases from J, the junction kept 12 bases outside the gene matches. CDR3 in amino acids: CASSSGSRQGAGEKLFF. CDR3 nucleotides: TGTGCCAGCAGCTCCGGATCCCGACAGGGGGCTGGTGAAAAACTGTTTTTT.

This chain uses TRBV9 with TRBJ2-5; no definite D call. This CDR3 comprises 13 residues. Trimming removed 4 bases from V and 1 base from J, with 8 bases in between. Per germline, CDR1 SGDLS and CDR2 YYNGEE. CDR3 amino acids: CASSPTSQETQYF. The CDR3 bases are TGTGCCAGCAGCCCCACCAGCCAAGAGACCCAGTACTTC.

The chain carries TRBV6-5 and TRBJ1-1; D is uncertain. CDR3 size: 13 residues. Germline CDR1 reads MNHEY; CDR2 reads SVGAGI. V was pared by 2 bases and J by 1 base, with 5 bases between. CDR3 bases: TGTGCCAGCAGTTACGATGGGAACACTGAAGCTTTCTTT. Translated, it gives CASSYDGNTEAFF.

CDR3 in DNA: TGCAGTGCAAGTTTACAGGGCGATTCACCCCTCCACTTT. It specifies CSASLQGDSPLHF. The V gene is TRBV20-1, the J gene TRBJ1-6, with D tentatively TRBD1 (6 bases). V was cut by 6 bases and J by 8 bases, with 14 bases left in between. From germline, CDR1 is DFQATT and CDR2 SNEGSKA (reference sequence). CDR3 length: 13 residues.